This passage covers 27 T cell receptor beta chains from one sample sequenced in a study of blood T cell repertoires in COVID-19. Only in-frame clones appear in the TCRdb table, and some are missing; sequencing was by immunoSEQ multiplex PCR. The sample holds about 150,000 clones, around 80% seen once. Material: peripheral blood. The origin of the receptors is a woman aged 45-59 years with acute or convalescent COVID-19.

The V and J genes are TRBV5-4 and TRBJ2-3; a weak D match, TRBD2 (6 bases). This CDR3 is built from 15 residues. Trimming cost V 6 bases and J 4 bases, with 18 bases left between them. Germline-derived CDR1 and CDR2 are SGHNT and YYREEE (reference sequence). In nucleotides, the CDR3 is TGTGCCAGCACATCCGGGGACGGCGGGGCAGATACGCAGTATTTT. It specifies CASTSGDGGADTQYF.

A few counts support this clone. This sequence joins TRBV6-2 or TRBV6-3 and TRBJ1-4; D remains unclear. The CDR3 runs to 14 residues. V was shortened by 4 bases and J by 2 bases, with 8 bases between the two germline ends. Per the germline V gene, CDR1 is MNHEY and CDR2 is SVGEGT. CDR3 in DNA: TGTGCCAGCAGTTCGGTTGTGACTAATGAAAAACTGTTTTTT. It is translated as CASSSVVTNEKLFF.

The V and J genes are TRBV5-8 and TRBJ1-6; the match to TRBD1 covers 7 bases. This CDR3 is built from 14 residues. Germline V lookup: CDR1 SGHTS, CDR2 YDEGEE. V was clipped by 0 bases and J by 6 bases; unmatched bases: 0. This CDR3 reads CASSLAGGNSPLHF. CDR3 bases: TGTGCCAGCAGCTTGGCAGGGGGTAATTCACCCCTCCACTTT.

This chain connects TRBV30 to TRBJ1-2; the D is unclear. Looked up from germline, CDR1 is GTSNPN and CDR2 is SVGIG (reference sequence). There are 13 residues in the CDR3. The ends were cut back, 3 bases at V and 4 bases at J, with 12 bases in the middle. This CDR3 is CAWRVDGFYGYTF. In nucleotides, the CDR3 is TGTGCCTGGAGGGTCGATGGCTTCTATGGCTACACCTTC.

The chain has TRBV29-1 and TRBJ2-7, with 10 bases fitting TRBD2. The CDR3 consists of 15 residues. The germline gives CDR1 SQVTM, CDR2 ANQGSEA. Trimming took 4 bases from V and 0 from J; bases not matched to a gene: 6. The CDR3 is CSVASGGVFSYEQYF. The CDR3 nucleotides are TGCAGCGTTGCGAGCGGGGGGGTCTTCTCCTACGAGCAGTACTTC.

The chain carries TRBV6-6 and TRBJ1-4; D not resolved. V was cut by 7 bases and J by 3 bases, with 12 bases left in between. Germline CDR1 and CDR2: MNHNY and SVGAGI (reference sequence). CDR3 size: 14 residues. CDR3 amino acids: CASIAVGANEKLFF. The CDR3 nucleotides are TGTGCCAGCATCGCCGTCGGGGCTAATGAAAAACTGTTTTTT.

This rearrangement joins TRBV5-8 to TRBJ1-2; 7 bases align to TRBD1. Unmatched junction bases numbered 18, after V lost 4 bases and J lost 6 bases. This CDR3 is built from 17 residues. Germline V gene data show CDR1 as SGHTS and CDR2 as YDEGEE. CDR3 amino acids: CASSPRRVGGSVDGYTF. The CDR3 nucleotides read TGTGCCAGCAGCCCCCGGCGGGTAGGGGGCTCAGTCGATGGCTACACCTTC.

The rearrangement joins TRBV19 to TRBJ2-5; D is unresolved. This CDR3 is built from 13 residues. Trimming shortened V by 3 bases and J by 2 bases, and 7 bases separated the two germline ends. Per germline, CDR1 LNHDA and CDR2 SQIVND (reference sequence). The CDR3 spells CASSIGYQETQYF. DNA for the CDR3: TGTGCCAGTAGTATCGGGTATCAAGAGACCCAGTACTTC.

The V and J genes are TRBV19 and TRBJ2-5, with D maybe TRBD1 (5 bases). Germline V CDR1 and CDR2: LNHDA, SQIVND (reference sequence). This CDR3 is 13 amino acids long. Trimming shortened V by 6 bases and J by 7 bases, and 15 bases separated the two germline ends. DNA of the CDR3: TGTGCCAGTAGAGCTACCAGGGCCTCGACCCAGTACTTC. Its translation is CASRATRASTQYF. The complete variable domain, with remaining parts taken from reference TRBV19 and TRBJ2-5, reads DGGITQSPKYLFRKEGQNVTLSCEQNLNHDAMYWYRQDPGQGLRLIYYSQIVNDFQKGDIAEGYSVSREKKESFPLTVTSAQKNPTAFYLCASRATRASTQYFGPGTRLLVL.

The V and J genes are TRBV28 and TRBJ1-2; tentative D call: TRBD1 (6 bases). V was clipped by 3 bases and J by 5 bases, with 13 bases between them. The germline V gene encodes CDR1 MDHEN and CDR2 SYDVKM. The CDR3 has 14 residues. CDR3 coding DNA: TGTGCCAGCAGTTTCCCACAGGGAGGGTATGGCTACACCTTC. Translation: CASSFPQGGYGYTF.

The chain links TRBV19 to TRBJ2-2, with 8 bases identical to TRBD1. CDR1 is LNHDA and CDR2 is SQIVND in the germline V gene (reference sequence). The CDR3 consists of 13 residues. J lost 6 bases, V lost 9 bases, and 6 bases had no gene match. CDR3 coding DNA: TGTGCCAGCCAAAGACAGGGGCCCGGGGAGCTGTTTTTT. Protein sequence: CASQRQGPGELFF.

The V and J genes are TRBV13 and TRBJ2-7; D is uncertain. The CDR3 consists of 14 residues. The germline V gene encodes CDR1 PRHDT and CDR2 FYEKMQ (reference sequence). V was trimmed by 3 bases and J by 2 bases, leaving 11 bases between them. The CDR3 bases are TGTGCCAGCAGCTTTTACCCCGCAGCCTACGAGCAGTACTTC. It codes for CASSFYPAAYEQYF.

This clone was seen a handful of times. V usage is TRBV7-6 and J usage is TRBJ2-1; possibly TRBD2 for D (5 bases). CDR1 is SGHVS and CDR2 is FNYEAQ in the germline V gene. This CDR3 contains 16 residues. V shed 1 base and J shed 1 base, with 11 bases lying between them. The DNA for the CDR3 is TGTGCCAGCAGCTTAGGGGTTAGCGTATCCTACAATGAGCAGTTCTTC. Residues: CASSLGVSVSYNEQFF.

The V gene is TRBV7-2, the J gene TRBJ1-2; D gene uncertain. Trimming shortened V by 2 bases and J by 6 bases, and 10 bases separated the two germline ends. Germline values: CDR1 SGHTA, CDR2 FQGNSA. This CDR3 has 13 residues. Here the CDR3 DNA reads TGTGCCAGCAGCTTAAACAATCAGAATGGCTACACCTTC. Translated: CASSLNNQNGYTF.

The chain is built from TRBV2 and TRBJ2-7, with TRBD1 matching 8 bases. V dropped 3 bases and J dropped 3; count of bases not matched to a gene: 4. Germline CDR1 reads SNHLY; CDR2 reads FYNNEI. The CDR3 totals 14 residues. DNA for the CDR3: TGTGCCAGCAGTGATCAGGGGGCTGACTACGAGCAGTACTTC. Protein sequence: CASSDQGADYEQYF.

V and J are TRBV28 and TRBJ2-7, with D possibly TRBD2 on 6 matching bases. Trimming removed 8 bases at V and 2 bases at J, with 13 bases between. This CDR3 has 13 amino acids. Germline V gene data show CDR1 as MDHEN and CDR2 as SYDVKM. The CDR3 bases are TGTGCCAGCCAAGAGGGGACTGCCTACGAGCAGTACTTC. Translated: CASQEGTAYEQYF.

The chain uses TRBV18 and TRBJ2-7; D is ambiguous. V shed 1 base and J shed 5 bases, with 9 bases lying between them. The V gene's germline CDR1 is KGHSH and CDR2 LQKENI. The CDR3 runs 13 residues. The CDR3 DNA follows: TGTGCCAGCTCACCACGGGCGAACCACGAGCAGTACTTC. Amino acid sequence: CASSPRANHEQYF. Complete variable domain (other parts from reference TRBV18 and TRBJ2-7): NAGVMQNPRHLVRRRGQEARLRCSPMKGHSHVYWYRQLPEEGLKFMVYLQKENIIDESGMPKERFSAEFPKEGPSILRIQQVVRGDSAAYFCASSPRANHEQYFGPGTRLTVT.

The rearrangement uses TRBV7-2 and TRBJ2-7; weak D call: TRBD2 (6 bases). Germline lookup yields CDR1 SGHTA and CDR2 FQGNSA. The V end was cut by 1 base, the J end by 4 bases, with 11 bases between. This CDR3 has 14 amino acids. CDR3 sequence reads: CASSLGRGVYEQYF. CDR3 DNA: TGTGCCAGCAGCTTAGGGCGGGGTGTTTACGAGCAGTACTTC.

The chain links TRBV6-2 or TRBV6-3 to TRBJ2-4; possible D gene TRBD2, 5 bases. This CDR3 has 13 amino acids. Trimming removed 3 bases from V and 11 bases from J, with 14 bases in between. CDR1 MNHEY and CDR2 SVGEGT come from the germline V gene. The CDR3 protein is CASSYQSLGVQYF. The CDR3 DNA sequence: TGTGCCAGCAGTTATCAATCCCTGGGAGTTCAGTACTTC.

The genes are TRBV18 and TRBJ2-6, with D maybe TRBD2 (5 bases). The CDR3 length is 14 residues. The germline V gene has CDR1 KGHSH and CDR2 LQKENI. Trimming cost V 7 bases and J 1 base, with 8 bases left between them. In DNA form, the CDR3 reads TGTGCCAGCTTCACGGGGTCTGGGGCCAACGTCCTGACTTTC. Translated: CASFTGSGANVLTF.

The chain uses TRBV7-9 and TRBJ1-1, with D possibly being TRBD1 (5 bases). CDR3 length: 14 residues. V gave up 6 bases and J gave up 5 bases, with 16 bases separating them. In germline, CDR1 is SEHNR, CDR2 FQNEAQ (reference sequence). CDR3: CASRPLGGGTEAFF. CDR3 coding DNA: TGTGCCAGCAGACCCTTGGGGGGAGGGACTGAAGCTTTCTTT.

V is TRBV7-9 and J is TRBJ2-2; no clear D gene. Trimming left V 1 base short and J 6 bases short, with 9 bases between. Germline lookup yields CDR1 SEHNR and CDR2 FQNEAQ (reference sequence). The CDR3 runs 14 residues. CDR3 sequence reads: CASSLVSGSGELFF. The CDR3, as DNA: TGTGCCAGCAGCTTAGTTTCCGGTTCCGGGGAGCTGTTTTTT.

This rearrangement joins TRBV7-9 to TRBJ1-4; 9 nucleotides align to TRBD1. Germline CDR1 and CDR2: SEHNR and FQNEAQ (reference sequence). V was clipped by 5 bases and J by 7 bases; unmatched bases: 11. The CDR3 contains 16 residues. CDR3 DNA sequence: TGTGCCAGCAGCGACGATGGACAGGGGCGGCGTGAAAAACTGTTTTTT. As protein: CASSDDGQGRREKLFF.

In DNA form, the CDR3 reads TGTGCCAGCAGAGCCTCGAACTCTGGAAACACCATATATTTT. It yields the protein CASRASNSGNTIYF. This sequence joins TRBV28 and TRBJ1-3; D remains unclear. The CDR3 runs 14 residues. Germline V lookup: CDR1 MDHEN, CDR2 SYDVKM. With 6 bases removed from V and 0 bases from J, the gap between germline ends came to 9 bases.

The chain couples TRBV2 to TRBJ1-6; D call uncertain. Trimming took 6 bases from V and 6 from J, leaving 9 bases between them. Looked up from germline, CDR1 is SNHLY and CDR2 is FYNNEI. CDR3 length: 13 amino acids. The chain's CDR3 is CASRAEINSPLHF. CDR3 bases: TGTGCCAGCAGAGCGGAGATTAATTCACCCCTCCACTTT.

The chain recombines TRBV21-1 with TRBJ2-7; TRBD1, the table's D call, lacks a check against the DNA. TRBV21-1 is reported as a pseudogene. The CDR3 spans 17 residues. The CDR3 nucleotides are TGTGCCAGCAGCAAAGAGCCCCCCGGGACAGGGTCCTACGAGCAGTACTTC. The encoded protein is CASSKEPPGTGSYEQYF.

The chain carries TRBV4-3 and TRBJ1-5; D might be TRBD1 (6 bases). The CDR3 has 17 amino acids. Trimming left V 0 bases short and J 4 bases short, with 16 bases between. The V gene's germline CDR1 is LGHNA and CDR2 YSLEER. The CDR3: CASSQEPPQGRNQPQHF. As DNA, the CDR3 is TGCGCCAGCAGCCAAGAGCCCCCACAGGGAAGAAATCAGCCCCAGCATTTT.